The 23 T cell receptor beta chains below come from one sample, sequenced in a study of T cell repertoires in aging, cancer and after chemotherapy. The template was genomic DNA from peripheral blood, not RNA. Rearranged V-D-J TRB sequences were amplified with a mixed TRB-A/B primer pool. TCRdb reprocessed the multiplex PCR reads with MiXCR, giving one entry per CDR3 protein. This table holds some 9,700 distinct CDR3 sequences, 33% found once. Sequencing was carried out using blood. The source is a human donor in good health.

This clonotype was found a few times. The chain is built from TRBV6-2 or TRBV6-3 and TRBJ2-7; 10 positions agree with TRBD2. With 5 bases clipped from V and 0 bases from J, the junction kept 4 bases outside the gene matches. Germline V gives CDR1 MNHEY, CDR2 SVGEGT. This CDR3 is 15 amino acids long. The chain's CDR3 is CASSESGGGSYEQYF. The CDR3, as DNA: TGTGCCAGCAGTGAAAGCGGGGGGGGCTCCTACGAGCAGTACTTC.

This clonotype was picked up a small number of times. The CDR3: CAWIHTETGNYGYTF. CDR3 bases: TGTGCCTGGATACATACTGAGACAGGAAACTATGGCTACACCTTC. This chain uses TRBV30 with TRBJ1-2; D perhaps matches TRBD1 (6 bases). This CDR3 contains 15 residues. V lost 4 bases to trimming and J lost 2 bases, with 17 bases between them. CDR1 and CDR2 (germline): GTSNPN, SVGIG (reference sequence).

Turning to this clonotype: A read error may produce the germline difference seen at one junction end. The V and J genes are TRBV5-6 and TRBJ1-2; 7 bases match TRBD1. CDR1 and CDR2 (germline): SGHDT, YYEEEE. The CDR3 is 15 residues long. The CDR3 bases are TGCGCCAGCAGCCCAGGGGGGGGGCAGACCTATGGCTACACCTTC. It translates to CASSPGGGQTYGYTF. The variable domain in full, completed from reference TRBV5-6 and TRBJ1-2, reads DAGVTQSPTHLIKTRGQQVTLRCSPKSGHDTVSWYQQALGQGPQFIFQYYEEEERQRGNFPDRFSGHQFPNYSSELNVNALLLGDSALYLCASSPGGGQTYGYTFGSGTRLTVV.

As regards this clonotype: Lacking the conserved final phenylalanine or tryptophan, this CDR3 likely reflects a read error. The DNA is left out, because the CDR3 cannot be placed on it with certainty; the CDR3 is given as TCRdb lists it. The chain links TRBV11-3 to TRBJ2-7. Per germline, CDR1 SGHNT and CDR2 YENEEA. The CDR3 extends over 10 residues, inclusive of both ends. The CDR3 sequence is CASSSRLATP.

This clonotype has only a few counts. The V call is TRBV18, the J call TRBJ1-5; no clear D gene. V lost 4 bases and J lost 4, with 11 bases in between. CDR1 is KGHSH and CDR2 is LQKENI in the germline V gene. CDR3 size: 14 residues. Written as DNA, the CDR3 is TGTGCCAGCTCACTAGCGACACCGAATCAGCCCCAGCATTTT. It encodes CASSLATPNQPQHF. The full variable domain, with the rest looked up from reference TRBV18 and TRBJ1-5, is NAGVMQNPRHLVRRRGQEARLRCSPMKGHSHVYWYRQLPEEGLKFMVYLQKENIIDESGMPKERFSAEFPKEGPSILRIQQVVRGDSAAYFCASSLATPNQPQHFGDGTRLSIL.

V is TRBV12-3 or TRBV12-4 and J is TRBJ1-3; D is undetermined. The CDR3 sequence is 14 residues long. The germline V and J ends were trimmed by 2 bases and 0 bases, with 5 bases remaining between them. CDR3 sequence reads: CASSLINSGNTIYF. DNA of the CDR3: TGTGCCAGCAGTTTAATTAACTCTGGAAACACCATATATTTT.

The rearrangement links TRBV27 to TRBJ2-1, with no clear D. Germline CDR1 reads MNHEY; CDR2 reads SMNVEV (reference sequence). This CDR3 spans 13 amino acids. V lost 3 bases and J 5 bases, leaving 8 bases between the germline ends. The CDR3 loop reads CASSFSQNNEQFF. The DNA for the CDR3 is TGTGCCAGCAGTTTCAGTCAGAACAATGAGCAGTTCTTC.

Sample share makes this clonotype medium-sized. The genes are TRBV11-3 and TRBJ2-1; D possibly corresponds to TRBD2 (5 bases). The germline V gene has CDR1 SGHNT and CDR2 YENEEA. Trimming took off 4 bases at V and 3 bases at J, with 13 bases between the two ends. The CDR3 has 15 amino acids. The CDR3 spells CASSSFARVYNEQFF. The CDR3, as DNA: TGTGCCAGCAGCTCTTTCGCGCGGGTCTACAATGAGCAGTTCTTC.

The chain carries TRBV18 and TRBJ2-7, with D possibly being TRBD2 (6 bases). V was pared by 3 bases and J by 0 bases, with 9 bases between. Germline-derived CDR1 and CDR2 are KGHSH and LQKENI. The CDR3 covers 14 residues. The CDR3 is CASSPGGSSYEQYF. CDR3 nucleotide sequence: TGTGCCAGCTCACCTGGGGGGAGCTCCTACGAGCAGTACTTC.

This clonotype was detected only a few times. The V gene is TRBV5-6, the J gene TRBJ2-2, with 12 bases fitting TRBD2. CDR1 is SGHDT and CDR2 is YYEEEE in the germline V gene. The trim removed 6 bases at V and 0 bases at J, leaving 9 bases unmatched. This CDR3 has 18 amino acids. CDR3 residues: CASNRRASGRANTGELFF. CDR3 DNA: TGTGCCAGCAACCGACGGGCTAGCGGGAGGGCGAACACCGGGGAGCTGTTTTTT.

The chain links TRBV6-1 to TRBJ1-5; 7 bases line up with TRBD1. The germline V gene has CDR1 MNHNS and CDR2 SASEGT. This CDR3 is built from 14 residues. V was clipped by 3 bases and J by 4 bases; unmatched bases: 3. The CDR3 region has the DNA TGTGCCAGCAGTGACCGGGACAGAAATCAGCCCCAGCATTTT. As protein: CASSDRDRNQPQHF.

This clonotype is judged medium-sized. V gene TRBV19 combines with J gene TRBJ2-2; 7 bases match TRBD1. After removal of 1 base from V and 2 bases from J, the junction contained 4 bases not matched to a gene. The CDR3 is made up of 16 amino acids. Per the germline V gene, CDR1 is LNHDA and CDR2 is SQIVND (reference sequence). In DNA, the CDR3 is TGTGCCAGTAGTATAGCCGGGACAGCCAACACCGGGGAGCTGTTTTTT. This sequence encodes CASSIAGTANTGELFF.

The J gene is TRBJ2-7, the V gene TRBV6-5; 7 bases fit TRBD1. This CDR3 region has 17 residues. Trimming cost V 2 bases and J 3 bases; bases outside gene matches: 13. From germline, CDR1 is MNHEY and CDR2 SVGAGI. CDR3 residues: CASSYGWSGTAVYEQYF. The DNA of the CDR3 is TGTGCCAGCAGTTACGGTTGGTCCGGGACAGCGGTCTACGAGCAGTACTTC.

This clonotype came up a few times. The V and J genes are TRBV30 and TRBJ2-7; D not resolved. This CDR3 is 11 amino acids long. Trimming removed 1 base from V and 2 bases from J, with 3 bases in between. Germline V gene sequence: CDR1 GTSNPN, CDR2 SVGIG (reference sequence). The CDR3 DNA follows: TGTGCCTGGAGTGCGACCTACGAGCAGTACTTC. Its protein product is CAWSATYEQYF.

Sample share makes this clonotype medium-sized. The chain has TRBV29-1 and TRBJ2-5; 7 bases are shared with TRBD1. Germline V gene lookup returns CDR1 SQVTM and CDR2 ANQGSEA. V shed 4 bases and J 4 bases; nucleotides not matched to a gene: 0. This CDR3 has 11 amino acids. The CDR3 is CSVGQGETQYF. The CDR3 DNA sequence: TGCAGCGTTGGACAGGGAGAGACCCAGTACTTC.

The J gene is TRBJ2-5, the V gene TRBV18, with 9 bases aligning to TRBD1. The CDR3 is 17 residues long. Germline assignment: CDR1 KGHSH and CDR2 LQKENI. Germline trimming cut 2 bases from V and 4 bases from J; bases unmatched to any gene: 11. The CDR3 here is CASSPTPTGQGLETQYF. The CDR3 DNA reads TGTGCCAGCTCACCAACGCCTACGGGACAGGGTTTAGAGACCCAGTACTTC.

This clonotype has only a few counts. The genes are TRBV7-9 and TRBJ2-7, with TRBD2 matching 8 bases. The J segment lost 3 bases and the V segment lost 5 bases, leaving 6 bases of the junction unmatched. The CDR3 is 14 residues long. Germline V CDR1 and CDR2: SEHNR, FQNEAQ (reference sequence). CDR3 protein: CASSLGGAGYEQYF. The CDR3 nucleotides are TGTGCCAGCAGCCTCGGGGGGGCCGGCTACGAGCAGTACTTC.

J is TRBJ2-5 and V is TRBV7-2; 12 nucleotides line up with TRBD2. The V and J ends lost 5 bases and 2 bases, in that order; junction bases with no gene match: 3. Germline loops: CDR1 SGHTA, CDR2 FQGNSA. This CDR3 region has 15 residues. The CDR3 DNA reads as TGTGCCAGCAGCGGACTAGCGGGACCACAAGAGACCCAGTACTTC. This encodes CASSGLAGPQETQYF.

DNA of the CDR3: TGTGCCAGCAGTTACTCGGAGGGGGCGAACGAGCAGTACTTC. The encoded protein is CASSYSEGANEQYF. The chain has TRBV6-5 and TRBJ2-7, with D possibly matching TRBD1 (7 bases). The ends were cut back, 0 bases at V and 5 bases at J, with 11 bases in the middle. The CDR3 is 14 residues long. CDR1 and CDR2 from the germline V gene are MNHEY and SVGAGI.

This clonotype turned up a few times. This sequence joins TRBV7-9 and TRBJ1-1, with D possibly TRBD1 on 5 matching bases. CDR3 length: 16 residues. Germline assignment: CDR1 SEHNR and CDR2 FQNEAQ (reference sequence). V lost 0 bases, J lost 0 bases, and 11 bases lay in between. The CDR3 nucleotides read TGTGCCAGCAGCTTAGCGCAGGGACTTATGAACACTGAAGCTTTCTTT. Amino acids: CASSLAQGLMNTEAFF.

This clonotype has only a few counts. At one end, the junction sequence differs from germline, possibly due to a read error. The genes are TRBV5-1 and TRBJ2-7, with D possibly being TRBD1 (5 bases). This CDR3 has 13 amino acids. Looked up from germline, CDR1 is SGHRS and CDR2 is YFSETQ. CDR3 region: CASSPPWGDEQYF. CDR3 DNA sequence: TGTGCCAGCAGTCCCCCTTGGGGCGACGAGCAGTACTTC.

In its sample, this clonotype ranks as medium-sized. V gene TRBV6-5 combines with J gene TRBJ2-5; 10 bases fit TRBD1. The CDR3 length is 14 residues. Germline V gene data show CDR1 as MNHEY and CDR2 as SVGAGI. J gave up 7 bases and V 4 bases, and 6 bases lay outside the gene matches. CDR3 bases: TGTGCCAGCAGTTCCGACAGGGGGCGCGCGACCCAGTACTTC. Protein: CASSSDRGRATQYF.

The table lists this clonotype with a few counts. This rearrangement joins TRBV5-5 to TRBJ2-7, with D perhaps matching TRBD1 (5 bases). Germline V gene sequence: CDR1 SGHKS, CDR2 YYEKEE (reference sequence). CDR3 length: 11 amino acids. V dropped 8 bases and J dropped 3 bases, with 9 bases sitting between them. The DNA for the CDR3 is TGTGCCAGGACAGAGTTCTACGAGCAGTACTTC. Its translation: CARTEFYEQYF.